The next 7 T cell receptor beta chains were all read from a single sample in a study of OX40 agonist ivuxolimab in advanced cancers. TCRdb's copy holds only in-frame clones and misses some; the assay was immunoSEQ multiplex PCR. The sample lists 30,000 to 40,000 clones, roughly 89% occurring once. This specimen was CD4+ or CD8+ T cells sorted from blood, taken in a trial of the OX40 agonist ivuxolimab. Source of these receptors: an adult with an advanced solid tumor such as melanoma, head and neck, liver or kidney cancer.

This clone was observed once. J is TRBJ1-1 and V is TRBV25-1; D is possibly TRBD1 (5 bases). With 8 bases removed from V and 0 bases from J, the gap between germline ends came to 10 bases. In germline, CDR1 is MGHDK, CDR2 SYGVNS. CDR3 length: 13 amino acids. CDR3 nucleotide sequence: TGTGCCAGCTCTTGGGGGATGAACACTGAAGCTTTCTTT. This encodes CASSWGMNTEAFF.

This clone showed up just a few times. V and J are TRBV29-1 and TRBJ1-1, with TRBD1 identical over 8 bases. The CDR3 totals 13 residues. The trim removed 4 bases at V and 4 bases at J, leaving 5 bases unmatched. CDR1 is SQVTM, CDR2 ANQGSEA, per germline. For the CDR3, the DNA is TGCAGCGTTGCCCGACAGGGGACCACTGAAGCTTTCTTT. This sequence encodes CSVARQGTTEAFF.

This rearrangement joins TRBV5-5 to TRBJ1-1; D is unresolved. Trimming stripped 1 base from V and 4 bases from J, with 11 bases between. There are 14 residues in the CDR3. CDR1 and CDR2 from the germline V gene are SGHKS and YYEKEE (reference sequence). Here the CDR3 DNA reads TGTGCCAGCAGCTTGTTGAGAGGGTTCACTGAAGCTTTCTTT. It translates to CASSLLRGFTEAFF. Complete variable domain (other parts from reference TRBV5-5 and TRBJ1-1): DAGVTQSPTHLIKTRGQQVTLRCSPISGHKSVSWYQQVLGQGPQFIFQYYEKEERGRGNFPDRFSARQFPNYSSELNVNALLLGDSALYLCASSLLRGFTEAFFGQGTRLTVV.

The rearrangement links TRBV11-1 to TRBJ2-7; D not certain. The CDR3 runs to 13 residues. Trimming cost V 5 bases and J 0 bases, with 8 bases left between them. Germline V gives CDR1 SGHAT, CDR2 FQDESV (reference sequence). CDR3: CASSRASSYEQYF. The DNA of the CDR3 is TGTGCCAGCAGCCGGGCCAGCTCCTACGAGCAGTACTTC.

The chain carries TRBV19 and TRBJ1-5, with D hard to call. V was cut by 0 bases and J by 5 bases, with 8 bases left in between. The CDR3 has 14 residues. Per the germline V gene, CDR1 is LNHDA and CDR2 is SQIVND (reference sequence). The CDR3 spells CASSIDHYDQPQHF. CDR3 sequence (DNA): TGTGCCAGTAGTATAGATCATTACGATCAGCCCCAGCATTTT.

J is TRBJ1-1 and V is TRBV7-9; the D gene is possibly TRBD1 (5 bases). Germline V CDR1 and CDR2: SEHNR, FQNEAQ (reference sequence). The CDR3 length is 15 residues. V was cut by 5 bases and J by 1 base, with 14 bases left in between. The CDR3 here is CASSPAGRKNTEAFF. Here the CDR3 DNA reads TGTGCCAGCAGCCCCGCGGGACGGAAGAACACTGAAGCTTTCTTT.

The rearrangement uses TRBV5-1 and TRBJ1-4; TRBD1 might be the D (5 bases). The germline V and J ends were trimmed by 5 bases and 7 bases, with 12 bases remaining between them. The CDR3 spans 13 residues. Per the germline V gene, CDR1 is SGHRS and CDR2 is YFSETQ. The chain's CDR3 is CASRSRVAEKLFF. The CDR3, as DNA: TGCGCCAGCAGGTCCAGGGTGGCTGAAAAACTGTTTTTT.